The text below deals with one T cell receptor beta chain. Its antigen target is currently unknown. Base qualities are not provided; no much larger clone lies one nucleotide away. What the time point label conveys for this sample: 4-8 weeks after completion of therapy. Patients were solid-organ transplant recipients with drug-resistant/recurrent cytomegalovirus. Around 10 people from the trial were chosen for repertoire analysis because post-therapy peripheral blood mononuclear cells were available from them. Viable CD3+CD8+CD4- lymphocytes were isolated from PBMCs by sorting on a BD FACSAria III. Genomic DNA was extracted from sorted cells with the Qiagen DNeasy Kit. The sample comes from a study of T cell therapy after organ transplantation (dated by TCRdb to between 2018 and 2020). Turning to the overall study: The therapy products consisted of autologous CMV-specific T cells grown in vitro for 2 to 3 weeks using a peptide pool of 30 HLA class I and II CMV epitopes. Patients were given up to 6 doses of T cells at 2-week intervals and were followed for approximately 29 weeks after finishing therapy. Of the approximately ten patients, eight were classified as clinical responders and two were classified as nonresponders. Across 2 to 6 intravenous infusions, patients got a median of 1.92 x 10^8 CMV-specific T cells. Short-term post-therapy blood samples were collected 4 to 8 weeks after completion of therapy. The study was a follow-up TRBV repertoire analysis of an open-label phase I trial of autologous CMV-specific adoptive T cell therapy in solid-organ transplant recipients. Only about 85% of the 10 patients had long-term post-therapy samples available. What the work shows at the level of the full study, not this receptor alone: Reconstitution after therapy appeared to involve both transferred clonotypes and endogenous clonotypes that were not detected in the therapy products. The small number of expansions detected in nonresponders may reflect reduced sample coverage resulting from poor CD8+ T cell yield. Before therapy, nonresponders had marked clonal expansions, and their repertoires changed minimally after therapy. The small cohort prevented assessing confounders such as concurrent antirejection and antiviral medications. Fold change in CD8 clonality after therapy inversely correlated with pretherapy clonality, suggesting less biased repertoires were more receptive to remodeling.

Using the immunoSEQ two-step, bias-controlled multiplex PCR assay, TRB CDR3 regions were amplified from genomic DNA. An Illumina NextSeq 500 was used to sequence the CDR3 libraries. For the original study's pipeline: The immunoSEQ Analyzer platform handled the initial alignment and bioinformatics, which included bias normalization against synthetic CDR3 analogs. Annotation of V, D and J genes followed the definitions in the IMGT database. Additional TRBV analyses were carried out with default settings in VDJtools version 1.1.10 and the R package tcR version 2.2.1.11. GLIPH analysis was done using default settings in version 1.0. For CDR3 sequences with at least 5 reads, significant changes in clonotype frequency were assessed with a 2-sided binomial test and Benjamini-Hochberg correction (alpha = 0.01). TCRdb took over this immuneACCESS table, retaining in-frame rearrangements with V and J assigned. Such tables are incomplete; in checked studies, under half of the missing clones stem from an unresolved V gene, and the remainder is unexplained. The V and J calls and clone size come from that table; D and trimming were worked out from the DNA. The sample profile shows almost 20,000 clones; over 75% of them were found once. Of the sample, around 8.7% falls within the top ten clones.

At the junction V is shortened by 2 bases and J by 3 bases; bases outside the gene matches: 0. Via the germline V gene, CDR1 is MRHNA and CDR2 SNTAGT. From the cysteine up to the phenylalanine, the CDR3 has a length of 16 residues. Solely the CDR3 DNA is kept, with 48 bases framed from the first base. This specimen was CD8+ T cells from blood, taken after autologous CMV-specific T cell therapy. The rearranged chain carries TRBV6-4 and TRBJ2-2; 13 middle bases align to TRBD2. This TCR was sampled from a human patient who had received a solid organ transplant and had CMV disease. Because of the transplant, the T cells may be the graft donor's rather than the patient's own. The sequenced DNA: TGTGCCAGCAGTGACACTAGCGGGAGGGACACCGGGGAGCTGTTTTTT. Its protein reads: CASSDTSGRDTGELFF.